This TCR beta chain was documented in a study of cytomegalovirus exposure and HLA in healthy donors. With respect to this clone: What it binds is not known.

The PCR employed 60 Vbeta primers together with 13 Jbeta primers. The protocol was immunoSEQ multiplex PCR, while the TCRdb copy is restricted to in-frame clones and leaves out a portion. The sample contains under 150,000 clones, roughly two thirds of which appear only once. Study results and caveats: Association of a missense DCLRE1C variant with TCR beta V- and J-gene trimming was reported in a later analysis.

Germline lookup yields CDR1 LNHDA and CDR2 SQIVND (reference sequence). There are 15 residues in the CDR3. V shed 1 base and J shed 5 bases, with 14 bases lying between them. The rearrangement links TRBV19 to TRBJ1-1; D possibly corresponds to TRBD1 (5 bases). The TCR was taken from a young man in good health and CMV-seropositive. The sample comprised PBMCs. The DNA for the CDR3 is TGTGCCAGTAGTATAGTCTCCGGGGGGGGGACTGAAGCTTTCTTT. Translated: CASSIVSGGGTEAFF.